The 32 T cell receptor beta chains below all came from one sample that was sequenced in a study of long-term antiretroviral therapy in people with HIV. The run of the v3.0 immunoSEQ assay was at survey level. Data came from immunoSEQ multiplex PCR; TCRdb stores just in-frame clones and leaves some out. The table lists 35,000 or so clones, approximately 85% of them singletons. The source was unsorted PBMCs, collected 2.2 years after starting antiretroviral therapy. The receptors were gathered from a man younger than 35 with HIV.

The CDR3 nucleotides read TGTGCCAGCAGGCGAGGCGGGAGTGTGAATGAGCAGTTCTTC. Translation gives CASRRGGSVNEQFF. V is TRBV6-5 and J is TRBJ2-1; 7 nucleotides agree with TRBD2. The CDR3 totals 14 residues. The V segment lost 6 bases and the J segment 7 bases; nucleotides outside the gene matches: 9. CDR1 is MNHEY, CDR2 SVGAGI, per germline.

The chain links TRBV5-6 to TRBJ2-2; 7 positions agree with TRBD1. CDR1 is SGHDT, CDR2 YYEEEE, per germline. The V and J ends lost 1 base and 3 bases, in that order; junction bases with no gene match: 6. This CDR3 is 16 amino acids long. CDR3 in DNA: TGTGCCAGCAGCTTGATGGTTCAGGGGGACACCGGGGAGCTGTTTTTT. It encodes CASSLMVQGDTGELFF.

The chain joins TRBV4-2 to TRBJ2-2; D remains ambiguous. Per germline, CDR1 LGHNA and CDR2 YNFKEQ. Trimming cost V 4 bases and J 2 bases, with 14 bases left between them. This CDR3 contains 16 residues. CDR3 protein: CASSRELGINTGELFF. The CDR3 region has the DNA TGTGCCAGCAGCCGAGAATTGGGGATAAACACCGGGGAGCTGTTTTTT.

The chain is built from TRBV29-1 and TRBJ2-1; no clear D gene. Germline CDR1 and CDR2: SQVTM and ANQGSEA. Deletions cut 5 bases from V and 8 bases from J, with 10 bases between. The CDR3 sequence is 11 residues long. CDR3 sequence reads: CSVRVNYEQFF. CDR3 coding DNA: TGCAGCGTTCGGGTGAATTATGAGCAGTTCTTC.

The chain combines TRBV16 with TRBJ2-6; D gene ambiguous. CDR1 is KGHSY, CDR2 FQNENV, per germline. The CDR3 sequence is 16 residues long. Trimming removed 0 bases at V and 0 bases at J, with 6 bases between. CDR3 loop: CASSQSYNSGANVLTF. The CDR3 DNA reads as TGTGCCAGCAGCCAATCCTATAACTCTGGGGCCAACGTCCTGACTTTC.

By proportion, this clone is medium-sized. The CDR3 loop reads CASSQDFGFSWRKLFF. In DNA, the CDR3 is TGCGCCAGCAGCCAAGATTTCGGGTTCTCGTGGAGAAAACTGTTTTTT. The chain uses TRBV4-3 and TRBJ1-4; D is uncertain. The CDR3 sequence is 16 residues long. CDR1 and CDR2 from the germline V gene are LGHNA and YSLEER. Between the trimmed V and J ends, which lost 0 bases and 10 bases, there was a span of 18 bases.

The chain has TRBV6-5 and TRBJ1-5; D not resolved. Trimming left V 6 bases short and J 0 bases short, with 12 bases between. The CDR3 covers 15 residues. Per the germline V gene, CDR1 is MNHEY and CDR2 is SVGAGI. The CDR3 nucleotides are TGTGCCAGCAGCCCCCTCCCAAGTAGCAATCAGCCCCAGCATTTT. It specifies CASSPLPSSNQPQHF.

The genes are TRBV19 and TRBJ2-1; D is perhaps TRBD1 or TRBD2 (6 bases each). The CDR3 loop spans 12 amino acids. V was clipped by 9 bases and J by 13 bases, with 19 bases between them. Germline assignment: CDR1 LNHDA and CDR2 SQIVND (reference sequence). DNA of the CDR3: TGTGCCAGCGAGGGGGGCGGGATGAGACAGTTCTTC. It is translated as CASEGGGMRQFF.

This chain links TRBV18 with TRBJ1-1; D remains unclear. Germline CDR1 KGHSH, CDR2 LQKENI. CDR3 size: 16 residues. Deletions cut 4 bases from V and 1 base from J, with 16 bases between. For the CDR3, the DNA is TGTGCCAGCTCACGGTCGAAAACTACTTGGAACACTGAAGCTTTCTTT. The encoded protein is CASSRSKTTWNTEAFF.

This clone has only one observation. The chain recombines TRBV6-1 with TRBJ1-2; 7 nucleotides agree with TRBD1. V lost 7 bases to trimming and J lost 0 bases; unmatched junction nucleotides: 5. Germline values: CDR1 MNHNS, CDR2 SASEGT. The CDR3 has 14 residues. CDR3 protein: CASTQGGANYGYTF. In DNA, the CDR3 is TGTGCCAGCACTCAGGGGGGAGCTAACTATGGCTACACCTTC.

V usage is TRBV7-8 and J usage is TRBJ2-3; no reliable D call. Trimming shortened V by 2 bases and J by 1 base, and 7 bases separated the two germline ends. Germline loops: CDR1 SGHVS, CDR2 FQNEAQ. CDR3 length: 14 amino acids. In nucleotides, the CDR3 is TGTGCCAGCAGCTTACTTGTTGGCACAGATACGCAGTATTTT. Translation: CASSLLVGTDTQYF. Based on the CDR3 plus reference TRBV7-8 and TRBJ2-3, the full variable domain is GAGVSQSPRYKVAKRGQDVALRCDPISGHVSLFWYQQALGQGPEFLTYFQNEAQLDKSGLPSDRFFAERPEGSVSTLKIQRTQQEDSAVYLCASSLLVGTDTQYFGPGTRLTVL.

The V gene is TRBV27, the J gene TRBJ2-1, with TRBD1 identical over 7 bases. Germline CDR1 and CDR2: MNHEY and SMNVEV (reference sequence). The J segment lost 3 bases and the V segment lost 7 bases, leaving 9 bases of the junction unmatched. The CDR3 length is 15 residues. CDR3: CASTKDRALYNEQFF. CDR3 DNA sequence: TGTGCCAGCACCAAAGACAGGGCCCTCTACAATGAGCAGTTCTTC.

The chain joins TRBV4-1 to TRBJ1-3; TRBD1 matches 10 bases. Germline V CDR1 and CDR2: MGHRA, YSYEKL. Germline trimming cut 5 bases from V and 4 bases from J; bases unmatched to any gene: 5. The CDR3 is made up of 15 amino acids. CDR3 sequence reads: CASSRPGQGGNTIYF. DNA for the CDR3: TGCGCCAGCAGCAGGCCGGGACAGGGGGGAAACACCATATATTTT.

This clone is deemed medium-sized. The chain employs TRBV7-3 and TRBJ1-1; D unresolved. This CDR3 is built from 18 residues. V was trimmed by 5 bases and J by 1 base, leaving 23 bases between them. CDR1 and CDR2 from the germline V gene are SGHTA and FQGTGA. In DNA, the CDR3 is TGTGCCAGCAGCCCCTACCCGCCAAAATCCACAGAGAACACTGAAGCTTTCTTT. Translation: CASSPYPPKSTENTEAFF.

This sequence joins TRBV6-1 and TRBJ1-2; D gene ambiguous. Trimming removed 6 bases at V and 4 bases at J, with 12 bases between. The CDR3 extends over 13 amino acids. CDR1 is MNHNS, CDR2 SASEGT, per germline. The CDR3 DNA reads TGTGCCAGCAGGGTCCCAGGTGTCTATGGCTACACCTTC. Its translation is CASRVPGVYGYTF.

This rearrangement joins TRBV2 to TRBJ1-2; D unresolved. The germline CDR1 and CDR2 sequences are SNHLY and FYNNEI. Trimming took 9 bases from V and 7 from J, leaving 18 bases between them. This CDR3 contains 13 residues. The CDR3 DNA reads TGTGCCAGTGTTTCGGGCCGGCTCTCTGGCTACACCTTC. This codes for CASVSGRLSGYTF.

V gene TRBV4-1 combines with J gene TRBJ1-1; a weak D match, TRBD1 (5 bases). Germline-derived CDR1 and CDR2 are MGHRA and YSYEKL. The CDR3 loop spans 14 amino acids. Trimming removed 4 bases at V and 5 bases at J, with 14 bases between. For the CDR3, the DNA is TGCGCCAGCAGCCTTACTCAGGGTAATACTGAAGCTTTCTTT. Translated: CASSLTQGNTEAFF.

This clone was seen a few times. The chain joins TRBV12-5 to TRBJ2-7, with 7 bases lining up with TRBD2. Germline CDR1 and CDR2: LGHNT and FRNRAP. With V trimmed by 1 base and J by 7 bases, 4 bases remained unmatched. This CDR3 is built from 13 residues. The CDR3 sequence is CASGLGEGREQYF. DNA of the CDR3: TGTGCTAGTGGTTTGGGGGAGGGGAGGGAGCAGTACTTC.

This clone was seen a handful of times. V is TRBV4-3 and J is TRBJ2-1; TRBD2 is a possible D gene (5 bases). The CDR3 runs to 14 residues. The V end lost 1 base, the J end lost 8 bases, and 12 bases lay between the germline ends. In germline, CDR1 is LGHNA, CDR2 YSLEER. The CDR3 loop is CASSQGLARDEQFF. The DNA for the CDR3 is TGCGCCAGCAGCCAAGGGTTAGCGAGAGATGAGCAGTTCTTC.

This clone was counted between two and nine times. The chain carries TRBV2 and TRBJ1-6; D is ambiguous. Germline lookup yields CDR1 SNHLY and CDR2 FYNNEI. V lost 4 bases and J 8 bases, leaving 12 bases between the germline ends. The CDR3 runs to 14 residues. CDR3 coding DNA: TGTGCCAGCAGTGCAGTCATTTGGGATTCACCCCTCCACTTT. Amino acids: CASSAVIWDSPLHF.

This chain connects TRBV27 to TRBJ2-1; TRBD2 aligns across 9 bases. This CDR3 is built from 21 residues. Germline V gene data show CDR1 as MNHEY and CDR2 as SMNVEV (reference sequence). V shed 6 bases and J 0 bases; nucleotides not matched to a gene: 21. The CDR3 region is CASSSLGGGLAPSGSYNEQFF. CDR3 bases: TGTGCCAGCAGCAGCCTAGGCGGGGGACTAGCCCCTTCGGGCTCCTACAATGAGCAGTTCTTC.

In regard to this clone: A read error likely explains this, since a far larger clone differs by one base. This chain connects TRBV5-1 to TRBJ1-1; possible D gene TRBD1, 6 bases. Germline lookup yields CDR1 SGHRS and CDR2 YFSETQ. CDR3 length: 15 residues. V was clipped by 4 bases and J by 1 base, with 14 bases between them. CDR3 protein: CASSQGGPSNTEAFF. CDR3 DNA sequence: TGCGCCAGCAGCCAAGGGGGACCCTCGAACACTGAAGCTTTCTTT.

The V call is TRBV13, the J call TRBJ2-7; possibly TRBD2 for D (6 bases). V lost 5 bases and J lost 6, with 23 bases in between. Germline V gene lookup returns CDR1 PRHDT and CDR2 FYEKMQ (reference sequence). CDR3 length equals 16 residues. The CDR3 bases are TGTGCCAGCAGCCAAACCACCGGGGGACCTTGGGGCGAGCAGTACTTC. Translation gives CASSQTTGGPWGEQYF.

The rearrangement joins TRBV4-3 to TRBJ2-3; no definite D call. This CDR3 spans 11 amino acids. V was clipped by 1 base and J by 6 bases, with 2 bases between them. The germline V gene has CDR1 LGHNA and CDR2 YSLEER. CDR3 nucleotide sequence: TGCGCCAGCAGCCAAGCCGATACGCAGTATTTT. The encoded protein is CASSQADTQYF.

The chain's CDR3 is CASSSMTSGVHNEQFF. CDR3 bases: TGTGCCAGCAGCTCAATGACTAGCGGGGTACACAATGAGCAGTTCTTC. V and J are TRBV5-4 and TRBJ2-1; TRBD2 matches at 11 bases. Germline values: CDR1 SGHNT, CDR2 YYREEE (reference sequence). CDR3 length equals 16 residues. V lost 3 bases to trimming and J lost 5 bases; unmatched junction nucleotides: 7.

This clone occurred once. J is TRBJ2-2 and V is TRBV5-1, with 11 nucleotides matching TRBD2. The V gene's germline CDR1 is SGHRS and CDR2 YFSETQ. CDR3 size: 15 residues. V lost 2 bases and J lost 5; bases outside the gene matches: 2. The CDR3 DNA follows: TGCGCCAGCAGCTTTAGCGGGAGGGGTACCGGGGAGCTGTTTTTT. It translates to CASSFSGRGTGELFF.

The rearrangement links TRBV10-3 to TRBJ2-6, with 7 bases lining up with TRBD1. The CDR3 totals 14 residues. J was trimmed by 2 bases and V by 6 bases; bases with no gene match: 1. Germline V CDR1 and CDR2: ENHRY, SYGVKD. Written as DNA, the CDR3 is TGTGCCATCAGGACAGGGACTGGGGCCAACGTCCTGACTTTC. Translating gives CAIRTGTGANVLTF.

This clone was recorded only once. The CDR3 DNA is TGTGCCAGCAGTTACTCGAGAGGCAGGACCCAGCACACCATATATTTT. It is translated as CASSYSRGRTQHTIYF. The genes are TRBV6-5 and TRBJ1-3; D uncertain. Looked up from germline, CDR1 is MNHEY and CDR2 is SVGAGI. Trimming took off 0 bases at V and 8 bases at J, with 17 bases between the two ends. The length of the CDR3 is 16 residues.

The chain has TRBV15 and TRBJ1-5; a possible D gene is TRBD1 (6 bases). This CDR3 has 16 amino acids. Germline V gene sequence: CDR1 LNHNV, CDR2 YYDKDF (reference sequence). V lost 3 bases and J lost 0, with 12 bases in between. The CDR3, as DNA: TGTGCCACCAGCAGCGTTGGACAGTATAGCAATCAGCCCCAGCATTTT. It codes for CATSSVGQYSNQPQHF.

The chain links TRBV7-3 to TRBJ2-1; TRBD1 might be the D (6 bases). This CDR3 has 14 residues. V lost 3 bases, J lost 5 bases, and 11 bases lay in between. CDR1 and CDR2 (germline): SGHTA, FQGTGA. The CDR3 DNA reads TGTGCCAGCAGCTTTGGGACACCAAACAATGAGCAGTTCTTC. Translated, it gives CASSFGTPNNEQFF.

This chain uses TRBV15 with TRBJ2-7; no firm D call. The CDR3 covers 13 residues. Germline CDR1 LNHNV, CDR2 YYDKDF (reference sequence). V dropped 5 bases and J dropped 1 base, with 9 bases sitting between them. CDR3 protein: CATSGSRSYEQYF. The CDR3 DNA follows: TGTGCCACCAGCGGCTCGCGGTCCTACGAGCAGTACTTC.

This clone was picked up one time. The rearrangement joins TRBV5-6 to TRBJ2-1; D is unresolved. There are 15 residues in the CDR3. Germline CDR1 and CDR2: SGHDT and YYEEEE. Trimming pared 2 bases from V and 2 bases from J, leaving 11 bases between. This CDR3 reads CASSLTELPYNEQFF. The CDR3 coding sequence is TGTGCCAGCAGCTTAACGGAGTTGCCCTACAATGAGCAGTTCTTC.